In its sample, the clone carrying this T cell receptor beta chain was seen a few times. What it recognizes is unknown. Under the authors' procedure: The median was about 100,000 TCRs per sample, ranging 23,224 to 690,600. TCRdb fed the RACE reads into MiXCR, producing one record per CDR3 protein. The V and J calls and clone size come from TCRdb's table, not from the authors' own analysis. The repertoire holds 330,000 or so distinct CDR3 sequences, with just under 6.5% as singletons. This sample stems from a study of human T cells and chemical hapten exposure. For the study at large: Sensitization used 2% DPC on about 2 cm by about 2 cm upper inner arm skin. Whole-study findings and limits: Sensitizing to DPC left TCRs with a frequency above 1 in 1000 unaltered. Among expanded TCRs, significantly more large CDR3 similarity clusters formed than among controls.

Sample time point: patch test 2, 6 weeks after DPC sensitization. The treatment is: therapeutic diphenylcyclopropenone sensitization with weekly scalp DPC. Germline loops: CDR1 MNHEY, CDR2 SMNVEV (reference sequence). Trimming cost V 2 bases and J 7 bases, with 11 bases left between them. CDR3 length: 14 residues. The J gene is TRBJ2-2, the V gene TRBV27; D is possibly TRBD1 or TRBD2 (6 bases each). The source is a woman under 30 with alopecia areata. Some clones in this sample may be carry-over from other donors' samples. The starting material was whole blood, obtained in connection with sensitization to the hapten diphenylcyclopropenone (DPC). The CDR3 reads CASSLRGAFGELFF. CDR3 sequence (DNA): TGTGCCAGCAGTTTAAGGGGGGCCTTCGGGGAGCTGTTTTTT.